Listed below are T cell receptor beta chains from one sample, sequenced in a study of blood T cell repertoires in COVID-19. Repertoires were generated with immunoSEQ multiplex PCR, while TCRdb's copy carries only in-frame clones and drops some. Of about 200,000 clones in the sample, over 60% were seen once. Sequencing was done on a sample of peripheral blood. These receptors all stem from a woman between 65 and 79 years old with acute or convalescent COVID-19. Both conserved end residues are part of each CDR3. Fields, in order: CDR3 length, D gene, J gene, clone size, V gene, CDR3 protein, CDR3 DNA. The D gene is left open where the match is weak. Clone size, where shown, is once, few, many, or a class for clones that have expanded.

len: 14
d_gene: TRBD2
j_gene: TRBJ2-3
abundance: -
v_gene: TRBV10-2
CDR3aa: CASSDPGGPDTQYF
CDR3nt: TGCGCCAGCAGTGACCCGGGAGGGCCAGATACGCAGTATTTT

len: 15
d_gene: TRBD1
j_gene: TRBJ2-1
abundance: -
v_gene: TRBV6-6
CDR3aa: CASSRQGNSYNEQFF
CDR3nt: TGTGCCAGCAGTCGACAGGGAAACTCCTACAATGAGCAGTTCTTC

len: 13
d_gene: -
j_gene: TRBJ2-4
abundance: -
v_gene: TRBV6-5
CDR3aa: CASSNDRRNIQYF
CDR3nt: TGTGCCAGCAGTAATGACAGGAGAAACATTCAGTACTTC

len: 13
d_gene: -
j_gene: TRBJ1-4
abundance: -
v_gene: TRBV7-8
CDR3aa: CASTSSGYEKLFF
CDR3nt: TGTGCCAGCACGTCCAGCGGGTATGAAAAACTGTTTTTT

len: 15
d_gene: -
j_gene: TRBJ2-2
abundance: -
v_gene: TRBV18
CDR3aa: CASSLRDWDTGELFF
CDR3nt: TGTGCCAGCTCACTTCGGGACTGGGACACCGGGGAGCTGTTTTTT

len: 18
d_gene: TRBD1
j_gene: TRBJ2-6
abundance: once
v_gene: TRBV6-4
CDR3aa: CASGPGQGSPGWANVLTF
CDR3nt: TGTGCCAGCGGACCGGGACAGGGGTCTCCGGGTTGGGCCAACGTCCTGACTTTC

len: 15
d_gene: -
j_gene: TRBJ1-5
abundance: -
v_gene: TRBV28
CDR3aa: CASTTRGGGNQPQHF
CDR3nt: TGTGCCAGCACCACCAGGGGTGGTGGCAATCAGCCCCAGCATTTT

len: 13
d_gene: TRBD2
j_gene: TRBJ2-2
abundance: -
v_gene: TRBV6-4
CDR3aa: CASSPSGTGELFF
CDR3nt: TGTGCCAGCAGTCCTAGCGGCACCGGGGAGCTGTTTTTT

len: 15
d_gene: TRBD1
j_gene: TRBJ1-2
abundance: -
v_gene: TRBV7-9
CDR3aa: CASSGSGTGSDGYTF
CDR3nt: TGTGCCAGCAGCGGCTCCGGGACAGGGTCTGATGGCTACACCTTC

len: 14
d_gene: TRBD2
j_gene: TRBJ2-3
abundance: -
v_gene: TRBV28
CDR3aa: CASSATSGTDTQYF
CDR3nt: TGTGCCAGCAGTGCGACTAGCGGGACCGATACGCAGTATTTT

len: 16
d_gene: TRBD2
j_gene: TRBJ2-3
abundance: -
v_gene: TRBV10-3
CDR3aa: CAISPTSGRASDTQYF
CDR3nt: TGTGCCATCAGCCCAACTAGCGGGAGGGCCTCAGATACGCAGTATTTT

len: 14
d_gene: TRBD2
j_gene: TRBJ2-7
abundance: -
v_gene: TRBV5-1
CDR3aa: CASSFSGTTYEQYF
CDR3nt: TGCGCCAGCAGCTTTAGCGGGACTACCTACGAGCAGTACTTC

len: 18
d_gene: TRBD2
j_gene: TRBJ2-1
abundance: -
v_gene: TRBV9
CDR3aa: CASSVVLLAGGDLNEQFF
CDR3nt: TGTGCCAGCAGCGTAGTTTTACTAGCGGGAGGGGACCTCAATGAGCAGTTCTTC

len: 15
d_gene: -
j_gene: TRBJ2-7
abundance: few
v_gene: TRBV2
CDR3aa: CASSEAEGKSYEQYF
CDR3nt: TGTGCCAGCAGTGAAGCGGAGGGAAAGTCGTACGAGCAGTACTTC

len: 14
d_gene: -
j_gene: TRBJ2-7
abundance: -
v_gene: TRBV27
CDR3aa: CASSRDWRSYEQYF
CDR3nt: TGTGCCAGCAGCCGGGACTGGCGCTCCTACGAGCAGTACTTC

len: 14
d_gene: TRBD1
j_gene: TRBJ1-4
abundance: -
v_gene: TRBV15
CDR3aa: CATSRGQQNEKLFF
CDR3nt: TGTGCCACCAGCAGGGGACAGCAAAATGAAAAACTGTTTTTT

len: 15
d_gene: -
j_gene: TRBJ2-1
abundance: -
v_gene: TRBV2
CDR3aa: CASSEEGGTYNEQFF
CDR3nt: TGTGCCAGCAGTGAAGAGGGGGGGACCTACAATGAGCAGTTCTTC

len: 16
d_gene: -
j_gene: TRBJ2-1
abundance: -
v_gene: TRBV3-1/TRBV3-2
CDR3aa: CASAPSGTYSYNEQFF
CDR3nt: TGTGCCAGCGCCCCATCAGGGACTTACTCCTACAATGAGCAGTTCTTC

len: 14
d_gene: TRBD2
j_gene: TRBJ2-7
abundance: once
v_gene: TRBV27
CDR3aa: CASSPGTRTREQYF
CDR3nt: TGTGCCAGCAGTCCCGGGACTAGAACCCGCGAGCAGTACTTC

len: 13
d_gene: -
j_gene: TRBJ1-1
abundance: few
v_gene: TRBV28
CDR3aa: CASTMWRNTEAFF
CDR3nt: TGTGCCAGCACCATGTGGAGGAACACTGAAGCTTTCTTT

len: 13
d_gene: -
j_gene: TRBJ2-7
abundance: few
v_gene: TRBV27
CDR3aa: CASSLFSSYEQYF
CDR3nt: TGTGCCAGCAGCCTATTTTCCTCCTACGAGCAGTACTTC

len: 15
d_gene: -
j_gene: TRBJ1-5
abundance: -
v_gene: TRBV6-5
CDR3aa: CASSYSSTVNQPQHF
CDR3nt: TGTGCCAGCAGTTACTCGAGCACAGTTAATCAGCCCCAGCATTTT

len: 12
d_gene: -
j_gene: TRBJ1-2
abundance: -
v_gene: TRBV27
CDR3aa: CASRGGDYGYTF
CDR3nt: TGTGCCAGCAGAGGAGGAGACTATGGCTACACCTTC

len: 15
d_gene: TRBD2
j_gene: TRBJ2-1
abundance: -
v_gene: TRBV5-1
CDR3aa: CASSSGTSGYNEQFF
CDR3nt: TGCGCCAGCAGCTCCGGGACTAGCGGCTACAATGAGCAGTTCTTC

len: 15
d_gene: -
j_gene: TRBJ2-3
abundance: -
v_gene: TRBV3-1/TRBV3-2
CDR3aa: CASSQEAQTTDTQYF
CDR3nt: TGTGCCAGCAGCCAAGAGGCACAGACCACAGATACGCAGTATTTT